This T cell receptor beta chain was recovered during a study of breast tumors, draining lymph nodes, adjacent tissues. CDR1 is SGHRS and CDR2 is YFSETQ in the germline V gene. This CDR3 contains 11 residues. Overall study results and limits: Tumor TCR diversity was below lymph nodes but above nontumor tissue.

Axillary draining lymph nodes of breast cancer patients supplied the node samples. This clonotype was observed once. No antigen is known for it. At one end, the junction sequence differs from germline, possibly due to a read error. MiXCR was run by TCRdb on the multiplex PCR reads, yielding one entry per CDR3 protein. The sample records approximately 88,000 distinct CDR3 sequences, about 27% being singletons. What was sequenced was axillary lymph node tissue. The rearrangement uses TRBV5-1 and TRBJ1-2, with a weak D call TRBD1 (5 bases). The source is a female donor with breast cancer. Some clones in this sample may be carry-over from other donors' samples. Here the CDR3 DNA reads TGCGCCGGCAGTCCAGGGTATGGCTACACCTTC. It is translated as CAGSPGYGYTF.